Described below is a single T cell receptor beta chain sequence and its context. Its antigen is unidentified. Germline DNA was extracted alongside blood RNA, which was obtained from unsorted whole blood. These data are taken from a study of tumor-infiltrating lymphocytes in primary liver carcinoma. Study-level information: Every patient in the cohort had a primary liver carcinoma. That carcinoma was treated by surgical resection. Sample counts of productive TCRbeta reads spanned roughly 3.5 to 7.5 million; these counts were similar across tissue types. Overall study findings and caveats: Pairs comparing tumor with adjacent tissue or blood overlapped less than pairs drawn from tumor regions. Significantly larger top-250-clone fractions were found in tumors than in blood (p = 0.039).

The investigators made TCR beta cDNA from approximately 510 ng total RNA, using a constant-region primer. Three nested multiplex PCR rounds of slightly modified ARM-PCR generated TCR beta libraries. PCR rounds one and two used TRBV1-TRBV30 forward primers with a C-beta reverse primer for 9 to 10 cycles each. From the multiplex PCR reads, TCRdb called clonotypes with MiXCR, one entry per CDR3 protein. The sample records fewer than 350,000 distinct CDR3 sequences, about two thirds being singletons. Looked up from germline, CDR1 is MDHEN and CDR2 is SYDVKM. The length of the CDR3 is 11 residues. V lost 4 bases to trimming and J lost 5 bases, with 5 bases between them.

The V gene is TRBV28, the J gene TRBJ2-5; the D is unclear. Input material: peripheral blood. This receptor was taken from a middle-aged man with primary liver carcinoma and hepatitis B virus infection. CDR3 protein: CASSWGETQYF. The CDR3 nucleotides read TGTGCCAGCAGTTGGGGTGAGACCCAGTACTTC. The full variable domain, with the rest looked up from reference TRBV28 and TRBJ2-5, is DVKVTQSSRYLVKRTGEKVFLECVQDMDHENMFWYRQDPGLGLRLIYFSYDVKMKEKGDIPEGYSVSREKKERFSLILESASTNQTSMYLCASSWGETQYFGPGTRLLVL.